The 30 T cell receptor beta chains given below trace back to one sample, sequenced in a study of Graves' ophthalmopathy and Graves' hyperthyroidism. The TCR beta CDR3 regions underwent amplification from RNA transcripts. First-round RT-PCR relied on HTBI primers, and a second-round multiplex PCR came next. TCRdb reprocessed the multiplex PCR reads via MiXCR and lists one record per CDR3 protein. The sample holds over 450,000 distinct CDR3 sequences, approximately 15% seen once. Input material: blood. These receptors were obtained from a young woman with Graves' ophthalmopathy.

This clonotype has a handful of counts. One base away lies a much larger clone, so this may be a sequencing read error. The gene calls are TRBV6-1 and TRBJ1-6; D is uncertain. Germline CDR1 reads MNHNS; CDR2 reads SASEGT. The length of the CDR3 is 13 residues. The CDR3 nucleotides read TGTGCCAGCAGCAGGAGAAATAATTCACACCTCCACTTT. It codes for CASSRRNNSHLHF.

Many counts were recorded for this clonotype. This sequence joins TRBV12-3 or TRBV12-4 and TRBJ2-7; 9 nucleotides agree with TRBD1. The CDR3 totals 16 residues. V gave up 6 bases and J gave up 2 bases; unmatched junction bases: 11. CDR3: CASSSLNRGLAYEQYF. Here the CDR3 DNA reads TGTGCCAGCAGCTCACTGAACAGGGGGCTGGCCTACGAGCAGTACTTC.

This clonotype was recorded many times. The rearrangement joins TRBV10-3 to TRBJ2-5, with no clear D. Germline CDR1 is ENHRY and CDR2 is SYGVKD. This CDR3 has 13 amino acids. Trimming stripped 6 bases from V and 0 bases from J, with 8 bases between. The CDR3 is CAIRTEYQETQYF. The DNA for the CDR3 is TGTGCCATCAGGACCGAGTACCAAGAGACCCAGTACTTC.

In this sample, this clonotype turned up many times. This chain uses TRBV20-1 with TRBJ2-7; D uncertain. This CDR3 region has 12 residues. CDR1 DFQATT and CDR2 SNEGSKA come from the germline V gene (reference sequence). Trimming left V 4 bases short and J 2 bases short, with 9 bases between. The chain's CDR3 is CSATQAAYEQYF. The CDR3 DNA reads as TGCAGTGCTACGCAGGCTGCCTACGAGCAGTACTTC.

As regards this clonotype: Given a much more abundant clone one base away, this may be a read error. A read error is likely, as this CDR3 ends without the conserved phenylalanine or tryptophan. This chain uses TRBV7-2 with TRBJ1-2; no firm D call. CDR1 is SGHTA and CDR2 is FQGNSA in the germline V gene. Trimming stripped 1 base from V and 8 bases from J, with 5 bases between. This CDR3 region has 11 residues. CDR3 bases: TGTGCCAGCAGCTTAGTTTACGGCTACACCTAC. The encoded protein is CASSLVYGYTY.

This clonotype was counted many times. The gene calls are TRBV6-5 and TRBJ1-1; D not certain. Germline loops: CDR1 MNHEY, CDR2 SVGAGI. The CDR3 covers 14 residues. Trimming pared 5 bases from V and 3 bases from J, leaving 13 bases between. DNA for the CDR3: TGTGCCAGCAGTAGGGAGCGTGGGCACACTGAAGCTTTCTTT. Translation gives CASSRERGHTEAFF.

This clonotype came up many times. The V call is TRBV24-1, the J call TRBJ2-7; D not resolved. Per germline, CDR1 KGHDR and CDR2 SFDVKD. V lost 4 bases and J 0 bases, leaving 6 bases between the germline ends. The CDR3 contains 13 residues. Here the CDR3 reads CATSDSFSYEQYF. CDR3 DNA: TGTGCCACCAGTGACAGTTTCTCCTACGAGCAGTACTTC.

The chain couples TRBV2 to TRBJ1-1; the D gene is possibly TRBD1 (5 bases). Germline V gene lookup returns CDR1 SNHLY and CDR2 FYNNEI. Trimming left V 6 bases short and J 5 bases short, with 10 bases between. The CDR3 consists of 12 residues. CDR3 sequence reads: CASSGTRTEAFF. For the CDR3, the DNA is TGTGCCAGCAGCGGGACCCGGACTGAAGCTTTCTTT.

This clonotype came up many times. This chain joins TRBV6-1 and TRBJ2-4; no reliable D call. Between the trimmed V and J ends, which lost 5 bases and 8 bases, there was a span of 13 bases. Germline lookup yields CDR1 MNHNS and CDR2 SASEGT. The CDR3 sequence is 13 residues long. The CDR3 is CASSFSTVDIQYF. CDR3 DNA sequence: TGTGCCAGCAGTTTTTCAACGGTCGACATTCAGTACTTC.

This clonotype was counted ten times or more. The CDR3 DNA follows: TGTGCCAGCAGTCTCGATAGAATAAGGCAGTACTTC. The encoded protein is CASSLDRIRQYF. The chain carries TRBV12-3 or TRBV12-4 and TRBJ2-7; D is undetermined. The length of the CDR3 is 12 residues. V shed 5 bases and J shed 9 bases, with 14 bases lying between them.

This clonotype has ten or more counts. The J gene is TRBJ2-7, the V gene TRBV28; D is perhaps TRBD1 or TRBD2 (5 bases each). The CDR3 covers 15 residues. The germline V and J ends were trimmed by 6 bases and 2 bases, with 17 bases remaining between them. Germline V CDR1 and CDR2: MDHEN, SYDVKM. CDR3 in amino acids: CASSPLWDEPYEQYF. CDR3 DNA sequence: TGTGCCAGCAGCCCTTTATGGGACGAACCCTACGAGCAGTACTTC.

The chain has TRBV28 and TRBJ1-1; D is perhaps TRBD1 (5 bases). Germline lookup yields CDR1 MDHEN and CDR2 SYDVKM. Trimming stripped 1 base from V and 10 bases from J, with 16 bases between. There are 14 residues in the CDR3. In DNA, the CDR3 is TGTGCCAGCAGTTTATTGGGTGGGGGGTCTGGAGCTTTCTTT. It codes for CASSLLGGGSGAFF.

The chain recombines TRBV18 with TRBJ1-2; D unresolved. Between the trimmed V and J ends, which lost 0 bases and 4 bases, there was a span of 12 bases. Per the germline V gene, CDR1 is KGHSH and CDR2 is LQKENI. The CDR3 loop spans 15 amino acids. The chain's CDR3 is CASSPPPSRSYGYTF. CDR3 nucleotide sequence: TGTGCCAGCTCACCACCTCCAAGCCGATCCTATGGCTACACCTTC.

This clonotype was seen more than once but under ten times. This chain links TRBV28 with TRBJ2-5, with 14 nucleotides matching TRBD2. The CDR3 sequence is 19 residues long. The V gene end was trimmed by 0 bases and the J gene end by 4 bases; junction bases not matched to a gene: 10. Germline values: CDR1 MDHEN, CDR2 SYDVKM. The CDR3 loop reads CASSLWGLAGVLVGETQYF. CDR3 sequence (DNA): TGTGCCAGCAGTTTATGGGGACTAGCGGGAGTATTGGTAGGAGAGACCCAGTACTTC.

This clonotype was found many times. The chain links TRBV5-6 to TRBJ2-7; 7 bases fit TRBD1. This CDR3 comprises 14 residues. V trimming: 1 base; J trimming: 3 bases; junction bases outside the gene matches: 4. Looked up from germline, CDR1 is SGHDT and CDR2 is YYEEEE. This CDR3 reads CASSLWQGVYEQYF. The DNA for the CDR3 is TGTGCCAGCAGCTTGTGGCAGGGGGTCTACGAGCAGTACTTC.

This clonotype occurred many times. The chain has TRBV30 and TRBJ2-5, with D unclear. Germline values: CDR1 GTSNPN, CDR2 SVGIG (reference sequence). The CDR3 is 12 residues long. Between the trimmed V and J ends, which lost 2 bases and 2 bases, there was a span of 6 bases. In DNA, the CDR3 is TGTGCCTGGAGTCAGAGTCAAGAGACCCAGTACTTC. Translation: CAWSQSQETQYF.

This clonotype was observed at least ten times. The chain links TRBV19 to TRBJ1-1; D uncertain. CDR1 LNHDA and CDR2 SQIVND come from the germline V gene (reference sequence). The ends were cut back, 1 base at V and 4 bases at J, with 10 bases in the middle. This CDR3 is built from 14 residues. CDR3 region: CASSIAGGGTEAFF. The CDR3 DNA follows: TGTGCCAGTAGTATAGCGGGCGGCGGCACTGAAGCTTTCTTT.

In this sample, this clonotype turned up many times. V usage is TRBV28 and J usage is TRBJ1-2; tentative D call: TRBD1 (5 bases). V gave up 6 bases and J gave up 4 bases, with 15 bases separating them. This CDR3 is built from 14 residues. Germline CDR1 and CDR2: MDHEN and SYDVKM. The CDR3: CASRGRDRFYGYTF. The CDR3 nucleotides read TGTGCCAGCAGGGGCCGCGACAGATTCTATGGCTACACCTTC.

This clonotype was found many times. The CDR3 protein is CASSLWTGTETQYF. CDR3 in DNA: TGTGCCAGCAGTTTATGGACAGGGACAGAGACCCAGTACTTC. The chain uses TRBV28 and TRBJ2-5, with TRBD1 identical over 7 bases. V trimming: 0 bases; J trimming: 4 bases; junction bases outside the gene matches: 2. From germline, CDR1 is MDHEN and CDR2 SYDVKM. The CDR3 runs to 14 residues.

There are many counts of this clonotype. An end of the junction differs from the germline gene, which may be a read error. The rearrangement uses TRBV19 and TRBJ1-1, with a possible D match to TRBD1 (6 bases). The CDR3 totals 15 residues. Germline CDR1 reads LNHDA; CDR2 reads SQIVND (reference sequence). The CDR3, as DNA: TGTACCAGTACCCCGTTACAGGGAACGGGCACTGAAGCTTTCTTT. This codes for CTSTPLQGTGTEAFF.

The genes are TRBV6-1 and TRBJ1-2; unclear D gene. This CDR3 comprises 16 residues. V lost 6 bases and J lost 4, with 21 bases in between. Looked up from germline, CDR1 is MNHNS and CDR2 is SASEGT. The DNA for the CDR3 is TGTGCCAGCAGACGCACGATTGTCGCGGACCTCTATGGCTACACCTTC. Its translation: CASRRTIVADLYGYTF.

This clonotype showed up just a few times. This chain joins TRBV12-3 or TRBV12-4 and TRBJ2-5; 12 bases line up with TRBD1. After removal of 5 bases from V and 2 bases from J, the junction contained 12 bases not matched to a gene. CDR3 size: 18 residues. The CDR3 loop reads CASSPNPRDRGLQETQYF. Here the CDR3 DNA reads TGTGCCAGCAGTCCCAACCCGAGGGACAGGGGGCTACAAGAGACCCAGTACTTC.

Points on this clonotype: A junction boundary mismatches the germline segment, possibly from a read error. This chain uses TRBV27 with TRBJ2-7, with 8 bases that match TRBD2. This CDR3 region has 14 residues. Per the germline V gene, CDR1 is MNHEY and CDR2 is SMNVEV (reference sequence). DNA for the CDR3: TGTGCCAGCAGTTTAGGCGGGAGGTTGTACGAGCGGTACTTC. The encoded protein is CASSLGGRLYERYF.

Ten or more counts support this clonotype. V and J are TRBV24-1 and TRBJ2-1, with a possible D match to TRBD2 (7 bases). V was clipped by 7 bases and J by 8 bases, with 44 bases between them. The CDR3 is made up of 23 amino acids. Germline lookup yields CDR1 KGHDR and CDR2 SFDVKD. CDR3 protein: CATSGGGGYNENNAHVFRDEQFF. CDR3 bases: TGTGCCACCAGCGGGGGAGGGGGGTACAATGAGAACAATGCCCACGTCTTCAGAGATGAGCAGTTCTTC.

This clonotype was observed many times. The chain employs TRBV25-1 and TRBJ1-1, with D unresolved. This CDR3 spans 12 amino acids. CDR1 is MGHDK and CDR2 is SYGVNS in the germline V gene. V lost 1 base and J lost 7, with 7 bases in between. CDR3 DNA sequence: TGTGCCAGCAGTGAATCTGGGAGTGAAGCTTTCTTT. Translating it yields CASSESGSEAFF.

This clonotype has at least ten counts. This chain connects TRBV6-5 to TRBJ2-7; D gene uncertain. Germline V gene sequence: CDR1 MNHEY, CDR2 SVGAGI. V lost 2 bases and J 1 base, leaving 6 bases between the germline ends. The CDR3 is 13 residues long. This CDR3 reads CASSYGPSYEQYF. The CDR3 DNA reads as TGTGCCAGCAGTTACGGGCCTTCCTACGAGCAGTACTTC.

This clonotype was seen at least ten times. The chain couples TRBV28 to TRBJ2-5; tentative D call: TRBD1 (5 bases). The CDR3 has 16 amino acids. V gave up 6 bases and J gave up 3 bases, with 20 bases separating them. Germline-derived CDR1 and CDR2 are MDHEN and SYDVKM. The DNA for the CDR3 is TGTGCCAGCAGGACCTGGGGCTACCGATATAAAGAGACCCAGTACTTC. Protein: CASRTWGYRYKETQYF.

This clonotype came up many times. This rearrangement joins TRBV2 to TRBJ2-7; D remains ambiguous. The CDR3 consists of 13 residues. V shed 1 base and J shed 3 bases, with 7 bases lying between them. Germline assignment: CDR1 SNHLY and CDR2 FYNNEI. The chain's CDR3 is CASSEDRIYEQYF. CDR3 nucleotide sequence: TGTGCCAGCAGTGAAGATCGAATCTACGAGCAGTACTTC. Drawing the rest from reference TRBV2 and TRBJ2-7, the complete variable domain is EPEVTQTPSHQVTQMGQEVILRCVPISNHLYFYWYRQILGQKVEFLVSFYNNEISEKSEIFDDQFSVERPDGSNFTLKIRSTKLEDSAMYFCASSEDRIYEQYFGPGTRLTVT.

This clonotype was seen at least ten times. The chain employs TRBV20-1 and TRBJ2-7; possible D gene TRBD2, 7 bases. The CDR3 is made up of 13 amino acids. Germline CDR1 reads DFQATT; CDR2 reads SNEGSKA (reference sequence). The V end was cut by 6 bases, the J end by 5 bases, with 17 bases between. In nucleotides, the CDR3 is TGCAGTGCGCTTAAGAGGGGGGGGCACGAGCAGTACTTC. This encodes CSALKRGGHEQYF.

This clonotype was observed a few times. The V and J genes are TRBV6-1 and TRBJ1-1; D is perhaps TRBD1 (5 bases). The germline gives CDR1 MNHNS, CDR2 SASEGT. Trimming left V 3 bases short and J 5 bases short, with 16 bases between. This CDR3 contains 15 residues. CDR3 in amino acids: CASSDSAGIGTEAFF. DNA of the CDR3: TGTGCCAGCAGTGATTCGGCAGGGATCGGGACTGAAGCTTTCTTT.